This is a list of T cell receptor beta chains from one sample in a study of shared clonotypes between healthy human individuals. Clones were sequenced by immunoSEQ multiplex PCR, and TCRdb holds only the in-frame ones, with some missing. The sample consists of fewer than 3 million clones, less than 95% of them appearing once. The sequencing sample was made of naive CD4+ T cells from PBMCs. The origin of the receptors is a man between 18 and 35 years old in good health. Some clones in this sample may be carry-over from other donors' samples. The conserved cysteine and the conserved F or W are not part of the CDR3 here.

V	J	CDR3
TRBV18	TRBJ2-1	ASSPDSPNEQF
TRBV5-1	TRBJ2-2	ASGRGQGIGELF
TRBV15	TRBJ1-1	ATSSYGQENTEAF
TRBV30	TRBJ1-1	AWTSGTVGNTEAF
TRBV11-3	TRBJ2-3	ASSLSRASGENTQY
TRBV9	TRBJ1-3	ASSVQDSGNTIY
TRBV19	TRBJ2-1	ASITSGSSYNEQF
TRBV2	TRBJ2-3	ASNMRGSGRFTDTQY
TRBV11-2	TRBJ1-4	ASSLPGYGVNEKLF
TRBV25-1	TRBJ2-2	ASSEGQGITGELF
TRBV7-9	TRBJ2-7	ASSLVGLAAYEQY
TRBV5-1	TRBJ2-7	ASSPEGQTYEQY
TRBV11-3	TRBJ2-7	ASSLGSGGASYEQY
TRBV7-9	TRBJ1-4	ASSWGQGATNEKLF
TRBV7-5	TRBJ2-7	VRSLSPGQVYEQY
TRBV19	TRBJ1-1	ASSIQGAPAEAF
TRBV19	TRBJ1-2	ASSIQRGRGYGYT
TRBV19	TRBJ2-7	ASTQQSGGLSEQY
TRBV11-1	TRBJ2-2	ASSLVPTGNRIGELF
TRBV5-6	TRBJ2-3	ASSFESYGTRGADTQY
TRBV28	TRBJ2-1	ASSPRWGEPNEQF
TRBV18	TRBJ1-2	ASSAGGPTENT
TRBV18	TRBJ2-6	ASSFGYTRSGANVLT
TRBV11-3	TRBJ2-6	ASSSEFSGANVLT
TRBV27	TRBJ1-4	ASSSHRFTNEKLF